This T cell receptor (beta chain) was identified in a study of control samples from healthy donors and cancer patients. Data came from immunoSEQ multiplex PCR; TCRdb stores just in-frame clones and leaves some out. The table has some 130,000 clones, 92% seen once. The germline V gene encodes CDR1 LNHDA and CDR2 SQIVND (reference sequence). V dropped 8 bases and J dropped 0 bases, with 10 bases sitting between them. This CDR3 contains 13 residues. This receptor was identified in a man between 25 and 39 years old in good health. The chain recombines TRBV19 with TRBJ1-1; unclear D gene. The material sequenced was blood. CDR3 bases: TGTGCCAGTTTTGGTGGTATGAACACTGAAGCTTTCTTT. Its protein product is CASFGGMNTEAFF.